The clone carrying this TCR beta chain was recorded once. In the original processing: Reference gene primer amplification gave nucleated cell count estimates. Produced via immunoSEQ multiplex PCR; TCRdb's table is partial and in-frame only. The V and J calls and the clone size are those of that table, but D and trimming were determined from the DNA. Of 400,000 or so clones in the sample, 80% to 90% were seen once. Everyone who took part was roughly 18 to 95 years old, and they came from 20 to 25 US areas. The CDR3 contains 13 residues. Germline CDR1 and CDR2: SNHLY and FYNNEI. Trimming pared 6 bases from V and 5 bases from J, leaving 11 bases between. This sample was included in a study of blood T cell repertoires in COVID-19. Study details: Recovered status in Cohort 3 required two negative PCRs, clearance, or symptom resolution.

The chain joins TRBV2 to TRBJ1-5; unclear D gene. The TCR originated in a man aged 40-49 years in a cohort exposed to, infected with or recovered from COVID-19 (not recorded which). Source material: PBMCs or T cells enriched from blood (not recorded which). For the CDR3, the DNA is TGTGCCAGCAGAGGCGGGGAAGATCAGCCCCAGCATTTT. This translates into CASRGGEDQPQHF.